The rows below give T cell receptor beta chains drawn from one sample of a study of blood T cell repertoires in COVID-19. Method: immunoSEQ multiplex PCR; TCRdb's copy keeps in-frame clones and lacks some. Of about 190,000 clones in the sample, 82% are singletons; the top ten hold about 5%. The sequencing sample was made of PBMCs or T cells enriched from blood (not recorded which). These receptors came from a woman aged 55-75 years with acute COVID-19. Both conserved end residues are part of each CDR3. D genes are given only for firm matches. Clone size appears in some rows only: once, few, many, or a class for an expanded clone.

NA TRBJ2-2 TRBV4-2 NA CASSIRGADTGELFF TGTGCCAGCTCTATTCGGGGGGCCGACACCGGGGAGCTGTTTTTT
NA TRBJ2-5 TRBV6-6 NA CASSLSTVQETQYF TGTGCCAGCAGTTTATCGACTGTTCAAGAGACCCAGTACTTC
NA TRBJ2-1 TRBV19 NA CASSMVSAGYNEQFF TGTGCCAGTAGTATGGTTAGCGCCGGCTACAATGAGCAGTTCTTC
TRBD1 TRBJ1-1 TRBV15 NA CATSSRSGTGAFF TGTGCCACCAGCAGCCGGTCGGGGACAGGAGCTTTCTTT
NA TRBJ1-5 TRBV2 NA CASTLQGLSNQPQHF TGTGCCAGCACCCTGCAGGGCCTTAGCAATCAGCCCCAGCATTTT
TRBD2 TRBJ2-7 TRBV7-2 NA CASSLSVSGEIYEQYF TGTGCCAGCAGCTTAAGTGTTAGCGGGGAGATCTACGAGCAGTACTTC
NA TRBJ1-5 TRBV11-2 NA CASSPQVNQPQHF TGTGCCAGCAGCCCACAAGTGAATCAGCCCCAGCATTTT
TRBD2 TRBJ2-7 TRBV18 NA CASSRVAGTYEQYF TGTGCCAGCTCGCGGGTAGCGGGGACCTACGAGCAGTACTTC
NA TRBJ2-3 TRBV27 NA CASSLSLAWSTDTQYF TGTGCCAGCAGTTTATCACTAGCCTGGAGCACAGATACGCAGTATTTT
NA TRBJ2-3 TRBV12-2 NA CASRLEAGGSTDTQYF TGTGCAAGTCGCTTAGAGGCGGGCGGAAGCACAGATACGCAGTATTTT
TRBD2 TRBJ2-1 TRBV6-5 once CASSSPGTSGYNEQFF TGTGCCAGCAGTTCCCCCGGGACTAGCGGTTACAATGAGCAGTTCTTC
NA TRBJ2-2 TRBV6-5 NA CASRRDSTGELFF TGTGCCAGCAGGCGGGACAGCACCGGGGAGCTGTTTTTT
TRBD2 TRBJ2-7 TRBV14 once CASSQDLAGHRQYF TGTGCCAGCAGCCAAGATCTAGCGGGACATCGGCAGTACTTC
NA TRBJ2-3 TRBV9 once CASSVGALLGGADTQYF TGTGCCAGCAGCGTAGGGGCCCTTCTCGGGGGAGCAGATACGCAGTATTTT
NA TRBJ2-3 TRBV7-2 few CASSLDTGKMHF TGTGCCAGCAGCTTAGACACGGGGAAGATGCATTTT
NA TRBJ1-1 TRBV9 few CASGLGQTTEAFF TGTGCCAGCGGCCTAGGACAAACCACTGAAGCTTTCTTT
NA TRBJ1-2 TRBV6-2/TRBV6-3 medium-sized CASSYTGAYGYTF TGTGCCAGCAGTTACACGGGAGCCTATGGCTACACCTTC
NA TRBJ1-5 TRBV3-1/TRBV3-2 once CASSQVPTGSGGNQPQHF TGTGCCAGCAGCCAAGTCCCGACAGGTTCCGGAGGCAATCAGCCCCAGCATTTT
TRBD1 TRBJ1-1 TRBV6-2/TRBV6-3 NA CASSYPFTGGSGEAFF TGTGCCAGCAGTTACCCGTTCACAGGGGGATCTGGTGAAGCTTTCTTT
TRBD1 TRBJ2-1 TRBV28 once CASSFIGQGAGEQFF TGTGCCAGCAGTTTTATCGGACAGGGGGCCGGGGAGCAGTTCTTC
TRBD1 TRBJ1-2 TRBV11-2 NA CASSLQDRGRDTF TGTGCCAGCAGCCTTCAAGACAGGGGGCGCGACACCTTC
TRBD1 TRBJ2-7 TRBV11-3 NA CASSLAGTGPYEQYF TGTGCCAGCAGCTTAGCAGGGACAGGGCCCTACGAGCAGTACTTC
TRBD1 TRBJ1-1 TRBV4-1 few CASSRPGQGNGEAFF TGCGCCAGCAGCCGCCCGGGACAGGGTAACGGTGAAGCTTTCTTT
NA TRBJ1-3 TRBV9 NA CASSVDSGSTGNTIYF TGTGCCAGCAGCGTAGATTCGGGTTCAACTGGAAACACCATATATTTT
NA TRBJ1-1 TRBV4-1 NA CASSQDMPPQTEAFF TGCGCCAGCAGCCAAGATATGCCCCCCCAGACTGAAGCTTTCTTT
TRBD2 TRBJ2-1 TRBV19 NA CASSIERGRRNEQFF TGTGCCAGTAGTATCGAGCGGGGGCGAAGGAATGAGCAGTTCTTC
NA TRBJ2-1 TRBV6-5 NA CASRRGTYNEQFF TGTGCCAGCAGAAGGGGGACCTACAATGAGCAGTTCTTC
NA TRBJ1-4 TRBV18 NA CASSPSGEKLFF TGTGCCAGCTCACCGTCCGGTGAAAAACTGTTTTTT
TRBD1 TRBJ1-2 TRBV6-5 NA CASSTPGQLGYTF TGTGCCAGCAGCACCCCGGGACAGCTGGGCTACACCTTC
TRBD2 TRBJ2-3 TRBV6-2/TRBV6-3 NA CASSYEAGAGTDTQYF TGTGCCAGCAGTTACGAGGCGGGAGCCGGCACAGATACGCAGTATTTT
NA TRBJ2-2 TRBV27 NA CASSLTRNTGELFF TGTGCCAGCAGTTTAACTAGAAACACCGGGGAGCTGTTTTTT
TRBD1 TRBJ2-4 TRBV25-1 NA CASSEPTGQKNIQYF TGTGCCAGCAGTGAACCGACAGGGCAAAAAAACATTCAGTACTTC
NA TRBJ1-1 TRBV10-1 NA CASSLRENTEAFF TGCGCCAGCAGCCTTCGGGAGAACACTGAAGCTTTCTTT
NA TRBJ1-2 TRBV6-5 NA CASSYVSLYGYTF TGTGCCAGCAGTTACGTCAGTCTCTATGGCTACACCTTC
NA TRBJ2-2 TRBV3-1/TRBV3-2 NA CASSQNNRNTGELFF TGTGCCAGCAGCCAAAATAACAGGAACACCGGGGAGCTGTTTTTT
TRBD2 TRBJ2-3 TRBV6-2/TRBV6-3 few CASSYSTSGGVGTDTQYF TGTGCCAGCAGTTACTCGACTAGCGGGGGGGTTGGCACAGATACGCAGTATTTT
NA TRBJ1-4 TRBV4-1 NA CASRVPGGNEKLFF TGCGCCAGCCGTGTACCCGGAGGGAATGAAAAACTGTTTTTT
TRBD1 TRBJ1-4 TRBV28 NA CASSLPPGQGATNEKLFF TGTGCCAGCAGTTTGCCTCCGGGACAGGGGGCGACTAATGAAAAACTGTTTTTT
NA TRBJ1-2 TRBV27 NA CASFAAPPGGYGYTF TGTGCCAGCTTCGCCGCCCCCCCCGGGGGCTATGGCTACACCTTC
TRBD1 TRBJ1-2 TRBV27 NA CASSPRQGALGYTF TGTGCCAGCAGTCCCCGACAGGGGGCATTGGGCTACACCTTC
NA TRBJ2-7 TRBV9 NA CASSVNGLAYEQYF TGTGCCAGCAGCGTAAACGGACTGGCTTACGAGCAGTACTTC
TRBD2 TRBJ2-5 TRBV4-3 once CASSQGPSGTLGGETQYF TGCGCCAGCAGCCAAGGTCCTAGCGGGACTCTTGGGGGAGAGACCCAGTACTTC
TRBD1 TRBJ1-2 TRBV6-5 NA CASSTGAQSNYGYTF TGTGCCAGCAGCACAGGGGCGCAGTCTAACTATGGCTACACCTTC
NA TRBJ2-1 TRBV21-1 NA CASSKAKGVGFF TGTGCCAGCAGCAAAGCCAAGGGGGTGGGGTTCTTC